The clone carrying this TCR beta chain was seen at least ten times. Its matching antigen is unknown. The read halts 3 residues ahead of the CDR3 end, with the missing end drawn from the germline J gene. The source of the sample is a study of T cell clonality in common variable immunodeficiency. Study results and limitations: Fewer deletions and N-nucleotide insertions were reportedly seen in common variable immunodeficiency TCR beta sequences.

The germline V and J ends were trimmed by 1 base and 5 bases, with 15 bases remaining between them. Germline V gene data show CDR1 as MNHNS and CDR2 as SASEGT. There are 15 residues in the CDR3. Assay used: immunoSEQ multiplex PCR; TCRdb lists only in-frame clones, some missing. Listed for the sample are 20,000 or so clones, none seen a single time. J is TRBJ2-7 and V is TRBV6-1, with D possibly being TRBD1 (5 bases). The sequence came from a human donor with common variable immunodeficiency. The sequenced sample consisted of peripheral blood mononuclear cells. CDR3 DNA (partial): TGTGCCAGCAGTGAAGGTTTGAACAGGCTCCACGAG. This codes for CASSEGLNRLHE. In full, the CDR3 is CASSEGLNRLHEQYF.